These T cell receptor beta chains were read from a single sample in a study of OX40 agonist ivuxolimab in advanced cancers. Generated by immunoSEQ multiplex PCR, the TCRdb table keeps only in-frame clones and is missing some. Seen here are 55,000 to 65,000 clones, around 77% observed once, and the top ten hold about 6%. Sequencing was performed on CD4+ or CD8+ T cells sorted from blood, taken in a trial of the OX40 agonist ivuxolimab. Receptors were obtained from an adult with an advanced solid tumor such as melanoma, head and neck, liver or kidney cancer. Both conserved end residues are part of each CDR3. A D gene is named only where the DNA matches it firmly. Clone size is shown for a subset of rows, as once, few, many or a class of expanded clone.

V	size	J	D	CDR3	DNA
TRBV15	NA	TRBJ2-5	NA	CATSREVRPRETQYF	TGTGCCACCAGCAGAGAAGTTAGACCCAGAGAGACCCAGTACTTC
TRBV15	NA	TRBJ2-1	TRBD2	CATAGARYNEQFF	TGTGCCACTGCGGGAGCTAGATACAATGAGCAGTTCTTC
TRBV6-5	NA	TRBJ2-5	TRBD2	CASSSASGGAWETQYF	TGTGCCAGCAGTTCCGCTAGCGGGGGGGCTTGGGAGACCCAGTACTTC
TRBV10-1	NA	TRBJ1-3	TRBD1	CASRDRVSEAGNTIYF	TGCGCCAGCAGAGACAGGGTGAGTGAAGCTGGAAACACCATATATTTT
TRBV6-5	NA	TRBJ1-6	TRBD1	CASSLPGQGDSPLHF	TGTGCCAGCAGTCTCCCGGGACAGGGAGACTCACCCCTCCACTTT
TRBV5-1	NA	TRBJ2-1	NA	CASSFGLEGDEQFF	TGCGCCAGCAGCTTCGGACTGGAGGGGGATGAGCAGTTCTTC
TRBV28	few	TRBJ2-1	TRBD1	CASSRTKLWDRSSYNEQFF	TGTGCCAGCAGTAGAACAAAGCTGTGGGACAGGAGCTCCTACAATGAGCAGTTCTTC
TRBV18	NA	TRBJ1-6	NA	CASSLTSGIGPRGYNSPLHF	TGTGCCAGCTCACTAACCTCAGGGATCGGCCCGCGGGGTTATAATTCACCCCTCCACTTT
TRBV20-1	NA	TRBJ2-7	TRBD1	CSATGGHEQYF	TGCAGTGCTACAGGGGGCCACGAGCAGTACTTC
TRBV7-6	NA	TRBJ1-4	NA	CASSLGGRATNEKLFF	TGTGCCAGCAGCTTAGGCGGACGAGCAACTAATGAAAAACTGTTTTTT
TRBV7-2	NA	TRBJ2-1	TRBD2	CASSLVHSGGTLF	TGTGCCAGCAGCTTAGTCCATAGCGGGGGGACGCTCTTC
TRBV29-1	few	TRBJ1-1	NA	CSVRGGIEAFF	TGCAGCGTCCGAGGGGGAATTGAAGCTTTCTTT
TRBV18	NA	TRBJ1-1	NA	CASSFDRSMNTEAFF	TGTGCCAGCTCATTCGACAGGTCCATGAACACTGAAGCTTTCTTT
TRBV18	NA	TRBJ2-2	TRBD1	CASSPDREAGELFF	TGTGCCAGCTCACCGGACAGGGAGGCCGGGGAGCTGTTTTTT
TRBV20-1	few	TRBJ2-7	NA	CSARYAGEQYF	TGCAGTGCTAGATATGCAGGGGAGCAGTACTTC
TRBV2	NA	TRBJ1-2	TRBD1	CASRVGGSGYTF	TGTGCCAGCAGGGTAGGGGGCTCTGGCTACACCTTC
TRBV5-1	few	TRBJ1-1	NA	CASSPGAGGGTEAFF	TGCGCCAGCAGCCCCGGTGCCGGAGGGGGCACTGAAGCTTTCTTT
TRBV18	NA	TRBJ2-7	NA	CASSPTDSYEQYF	TGTGCCAGCTCACCCACAGACAGCTACGAGCAGTACTTC
TRBV5-1	NA	TRBJ1-6	NA	CASSLNAGNNSPLHF	TGCGCCAGCAGCTTAAATGCAGGCAATAATTCACCCCTCCACTTT
TRBV19	NA	TRBJ1-2	NA	CASRRSGMYNYGYTF	TGTGCCAGTAGACGGTCAGGGATGTATAACTATGGCTACACCTTC
TRBV20-1	once	TRBJ2-3	NA	CSARLSDTQYF	TGCAGTGCTCGACTATCTGATACGCAGTATTTT
TRBV30	NA	TRBJ2-1	TRBD1	CAWSLWPPRDRVTGQFF	TGTGCCTGGAGTCTCTGGCCCCCGCGGGACAGGGTTACGGGGCAGTTCTTC
TRBV25-1	NA	TRBJ1-5	NA	CTSAEGRDNQPQHF	TGTACCAGCGCAGAAGGGAGGGACAATCAGCCCCAGCATTTT
TRBV6-1	NA	TRBJ1-1	NA	CASNEMNTEAFF	TGTGCCAGCAACGAGATGAACACTGAAGCTTTCTTT
TRBV29-1	NA	TRBJ2-3	TRBD2	CSVPRGGLSTDTQYF	TGCAGCGTTCCCCGGGGGGGCCTTAGCACAGATACGCAGTATTTT
TRBV6-1	NA	TRBJ1-1	NA	CASSELAGRLNTEAFF	TGTGCCAGCAGTGAACTCGCGGGACGGCTGAACACTGAAGCTTTCTTT
TRBV4-3	NA	TRBJ2-7	TRBD1	CASSQDYRDREAYEQYF	TGCGCCAGCAGCCAAGATTACCGGGACAGGGAAGCTTACGAGCAGTACTTC
TRBV19	NA	TRBJ1-1	NA	CASRERERLTEAFF	TGTGCCAGTAGAGAGAGGGAGAGGCTCACTGAAGCTTTCTTT